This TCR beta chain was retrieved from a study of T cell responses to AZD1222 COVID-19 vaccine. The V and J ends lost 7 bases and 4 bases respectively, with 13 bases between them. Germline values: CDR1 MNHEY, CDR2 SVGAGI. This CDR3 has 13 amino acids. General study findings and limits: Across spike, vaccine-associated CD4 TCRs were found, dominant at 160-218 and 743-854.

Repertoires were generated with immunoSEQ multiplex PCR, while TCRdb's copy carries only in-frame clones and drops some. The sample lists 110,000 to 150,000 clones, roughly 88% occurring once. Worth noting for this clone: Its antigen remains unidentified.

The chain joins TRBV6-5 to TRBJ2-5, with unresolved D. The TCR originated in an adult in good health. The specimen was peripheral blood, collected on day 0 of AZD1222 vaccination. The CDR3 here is CASTGWARETQYF. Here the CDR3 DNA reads TGTGCCAGCACAGGATGGGCCAGAGAGACCCAGTACTTC.